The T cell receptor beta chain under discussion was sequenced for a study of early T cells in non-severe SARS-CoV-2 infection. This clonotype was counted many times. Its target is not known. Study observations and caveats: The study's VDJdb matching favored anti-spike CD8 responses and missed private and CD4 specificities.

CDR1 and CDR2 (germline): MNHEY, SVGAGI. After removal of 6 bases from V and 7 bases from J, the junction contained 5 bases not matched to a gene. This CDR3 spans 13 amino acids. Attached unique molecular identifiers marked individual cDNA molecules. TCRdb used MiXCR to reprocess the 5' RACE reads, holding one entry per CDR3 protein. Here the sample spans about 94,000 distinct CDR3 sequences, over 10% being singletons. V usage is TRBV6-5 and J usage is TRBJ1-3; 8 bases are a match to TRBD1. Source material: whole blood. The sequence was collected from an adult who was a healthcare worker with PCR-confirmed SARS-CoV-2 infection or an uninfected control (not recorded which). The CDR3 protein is CASSLDRANTIYF. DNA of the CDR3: TGTGCCAGCAGCCTGGACAGGGCGAACACCATATATTTT.